This TCR beta chain was observed in a study of blood T cell repertoires in COVID-19. On the study more broadly: The cDNA or gDNA used as material had been derived from T cells, B-cell-depleted T cells, or PBMCs.

Per the germline V gene, CDR1 is SGHRS and CDR2 is YFSETQ. This CDR3 is built from 16 residues. The J segment lost 7 bases and the V segment lost 4 bases, leaving 13 bases of the junction unmatched. Per the original data handling: The authors estimated nucleated cell counts from reference gene primer amplification. TCRdb's table, derived via immunoSEQ multiplex PCR, lists solely in-frame clones and lacks some. The V and J calls and clone size are taken from that table; D and trimming were inferred from the DNA. The sample contains 45,000 to 65,000 clones, 85% to 95% of which appear only once. Sequenced input: peripheral blood. This chain links TRBV5-1 with TRBJ2-1, with 8 bases aligning to TRBD2. This TCR came from a man in his fifties with acute or convalescent COVID-19. This CDR3 reads CASSLPGTRSSNEQFF. For the CDR3, the DNA is TGCGCCAGCAGCCTCCCCGGGACTAGGTCTAGTAATGAGCAGTTCTTC.